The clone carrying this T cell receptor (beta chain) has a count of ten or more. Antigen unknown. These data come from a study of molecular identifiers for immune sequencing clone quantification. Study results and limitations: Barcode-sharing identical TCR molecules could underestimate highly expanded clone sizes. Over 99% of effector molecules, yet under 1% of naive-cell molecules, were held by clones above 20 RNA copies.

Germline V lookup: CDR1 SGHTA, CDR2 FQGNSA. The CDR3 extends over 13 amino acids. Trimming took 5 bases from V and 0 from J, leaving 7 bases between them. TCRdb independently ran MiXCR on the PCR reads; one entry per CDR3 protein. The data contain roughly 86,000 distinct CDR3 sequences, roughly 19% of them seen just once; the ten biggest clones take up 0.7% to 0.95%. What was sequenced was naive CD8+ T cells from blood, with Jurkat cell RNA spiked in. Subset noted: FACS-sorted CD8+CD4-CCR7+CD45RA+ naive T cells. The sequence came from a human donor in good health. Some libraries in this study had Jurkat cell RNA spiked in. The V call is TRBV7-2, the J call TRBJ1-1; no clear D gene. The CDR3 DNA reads TGTGCCAGCAGCGCCCCCATGAACACTGAAGCTTTCTTT. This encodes CASSAPMNTEAFF.